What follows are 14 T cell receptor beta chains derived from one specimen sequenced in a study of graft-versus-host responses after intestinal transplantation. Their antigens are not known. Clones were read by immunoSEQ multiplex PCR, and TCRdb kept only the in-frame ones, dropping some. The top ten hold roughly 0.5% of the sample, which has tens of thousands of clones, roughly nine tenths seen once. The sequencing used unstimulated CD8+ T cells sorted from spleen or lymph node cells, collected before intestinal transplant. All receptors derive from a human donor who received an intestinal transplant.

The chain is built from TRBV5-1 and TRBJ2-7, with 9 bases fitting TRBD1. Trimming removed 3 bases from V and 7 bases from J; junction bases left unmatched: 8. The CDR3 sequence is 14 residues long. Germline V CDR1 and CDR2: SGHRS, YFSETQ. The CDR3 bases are TGCGCCAGCAGCTGGGCCGGGACAGGGCGTGAGCAGTACTTC. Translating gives CASSWAGTGREQYF.

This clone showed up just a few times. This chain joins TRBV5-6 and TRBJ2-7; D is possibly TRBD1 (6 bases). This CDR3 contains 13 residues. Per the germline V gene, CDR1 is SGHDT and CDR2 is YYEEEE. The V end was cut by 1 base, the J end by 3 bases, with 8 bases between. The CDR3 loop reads CASSLTGNYEQYF. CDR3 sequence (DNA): TGTGCCAGCAGCTTGACAGGGAACTACGAGCAGTACTTC.

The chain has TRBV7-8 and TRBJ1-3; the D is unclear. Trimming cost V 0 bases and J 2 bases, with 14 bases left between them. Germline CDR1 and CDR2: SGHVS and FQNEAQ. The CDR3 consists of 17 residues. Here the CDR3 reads CASSLALQAIPGNTIYF. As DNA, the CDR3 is TGTGCCAGCAGCTTAGCGCTGCAGGCCATCCCTGGAAACACCATATATTTT.

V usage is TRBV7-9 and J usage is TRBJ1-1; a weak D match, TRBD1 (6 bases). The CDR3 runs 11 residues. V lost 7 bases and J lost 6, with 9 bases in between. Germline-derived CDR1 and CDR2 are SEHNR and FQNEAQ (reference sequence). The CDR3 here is CASKGGPEAFF. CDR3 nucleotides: TGTGCCAGCAAGGGGGGGCCTGAAGCTTTCTTT.

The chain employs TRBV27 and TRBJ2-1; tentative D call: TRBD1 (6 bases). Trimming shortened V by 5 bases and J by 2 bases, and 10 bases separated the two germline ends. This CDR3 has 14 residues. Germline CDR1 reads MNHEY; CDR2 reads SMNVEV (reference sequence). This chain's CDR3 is CASSTGSAYNEQFF. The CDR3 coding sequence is TGTGCCAGCAGTACAGGGTCGGCCTACAATGAGCAGTTCTTC.

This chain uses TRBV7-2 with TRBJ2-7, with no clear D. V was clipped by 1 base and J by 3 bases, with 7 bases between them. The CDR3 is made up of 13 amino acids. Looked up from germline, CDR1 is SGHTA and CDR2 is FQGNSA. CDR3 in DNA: TGTGCCAGCAGCTTAGGCGTTAGCTACGAGCAGTACTTC. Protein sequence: CASSLGVSYEQYF.

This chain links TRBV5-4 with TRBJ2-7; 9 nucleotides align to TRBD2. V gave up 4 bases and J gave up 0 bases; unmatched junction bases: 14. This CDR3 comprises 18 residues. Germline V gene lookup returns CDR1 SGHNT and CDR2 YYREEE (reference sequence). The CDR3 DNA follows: TGTGCCAGCAGCCGTGGTCCGGGACTAGCTGAAAGCTCCTACGAGCAGTACTTC. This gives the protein CASSRGPGLAESSYEQYF.

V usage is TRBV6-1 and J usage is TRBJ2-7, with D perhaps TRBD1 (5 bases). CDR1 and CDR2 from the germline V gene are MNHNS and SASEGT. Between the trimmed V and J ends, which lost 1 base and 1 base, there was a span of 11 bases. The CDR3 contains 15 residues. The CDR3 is CASSEVPGSSYEQYF. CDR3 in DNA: TGTGCCAGCAGTGAAGTACCAGGGTCGTCCTACGAGCAGTACTTC.

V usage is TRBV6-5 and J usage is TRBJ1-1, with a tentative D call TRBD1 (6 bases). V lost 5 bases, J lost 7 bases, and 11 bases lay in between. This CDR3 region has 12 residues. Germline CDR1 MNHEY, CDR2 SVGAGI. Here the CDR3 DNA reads TGTGCCAGCAGTACAGGGCCCATTGAAGCTTTCTTT. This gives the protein CASSTGPIEAFF.

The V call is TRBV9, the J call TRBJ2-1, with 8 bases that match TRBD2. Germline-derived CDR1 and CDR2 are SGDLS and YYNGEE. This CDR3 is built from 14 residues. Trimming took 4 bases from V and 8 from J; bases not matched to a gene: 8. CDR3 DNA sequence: TGTGCCAGCAGCTCCGACGGGGGGGTTGATGAGCAGTTCTTC. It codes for CASSSDGGVDEQFF.

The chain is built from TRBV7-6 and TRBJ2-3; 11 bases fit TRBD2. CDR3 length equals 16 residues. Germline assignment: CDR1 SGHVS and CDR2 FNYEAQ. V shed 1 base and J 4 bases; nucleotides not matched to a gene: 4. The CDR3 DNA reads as TGTGCCAGCAGCTTAGAACTAGCGGGGGTATCAGATACGCAGTATTTT. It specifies CASSLELAGVSDTQYF.

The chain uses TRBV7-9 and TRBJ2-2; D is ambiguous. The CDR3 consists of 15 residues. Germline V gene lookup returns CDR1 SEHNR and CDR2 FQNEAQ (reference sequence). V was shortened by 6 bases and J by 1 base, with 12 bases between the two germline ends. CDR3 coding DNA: TGTGCCAGCAGTTCACCCCTACGGAACACCGGGGAGCTGTTTTTT. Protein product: CASSSPLRNTGELFF.

CDR3 sequence (DNA): TGCGCCAGCAGCGCATGGACTTCCTACGAGCAGTACTTC. Its protein is CASSAWTSYEQYF. V is TRBV4-3 and J is TRBJ2-7; a weak D match, TRBD2 (5 bases). V lost 5 bases to trimming and J lost 1 base, with 9 bases between them. Germline values: CDR1 LGHNA, CDR2 YSLEER. The CDR3 runs 13 residues.

This CDR3 reads CAWAPRNTGELFF. DNA for the CDR3: TGTGCCTGGGCGCCAAGGAACACCGGGGAGCTGTTTTTT. This chain joins TRBV30 and TRBJ2-2; D ambiguous. The CDR3 is 13 residues long. Trimming cost V 5 bases and J 1 base, with 8 bases left between them. In germline, CDR1 is GTSNPN, CDR2 SVGIG (reference sequence).